The subject of this entry is one T cell receptor (beta chain). Judged by its sample share, this clonotype qualifies as medium-sized (0.01 to 0.1%). Its antigen is still unknown. No quality values exist for individual bases; no much larger clone is one base distant. The source of the sample is a study (dated by TCRdb to about 2015). Context from the whole study: Whether tumor-infiltrating Tregs in breast cancer are recruited from blood Tregs or converted in situ from other CD4+ T cell subsets was tested.

Naive CD4+ T cells were purified with the Miltenyi Naive CD4+ T Cell Isolation kit, with Tregs depleted using CD25 microbeads. Tregs, naive and memory CD4+ T cells from tumor, blood and ipsilateral draining lymph nodes of five breast cancer patients underwent full-length TCR alpha and beta sequencing. Tumor tissue and lymph nodes obtained by ipsilateral axillary dissection were perfused with PBS, cut into small pieces and digested using collagenase I and hyaluronidase. Mononuclear cells from lymph nodes or over 45 ml of peripheral blood were isolated by Ficoll density gradient centrifugation. A purity exceeding 90% was confirmed by FACS for the sorted cell populations. Amplification of full-length TCR variable regions was done by 5' RACE PCR using constant-region reverse primers, and this step was followed by semi-nested PCR with Nested Universal Primer A. The ReliaPrep RNA Cell Miniprep System was used to extract total RNA, which was then reverse transcribed into 5'RACE-ready cDNA with the SMARTer RACE 5'/3' Kit. An Illumina MiSeq was used to sequence the full-length TCR alpha and beta libraries, which had been barcoded with multiplex adaptors. As for the authors' bioinformatics: For each of nine subset-tissue groups, sequencing data from the five patients were pooled, and the groups were then compared using unsupervised clustering of TCR gene usage. The Morisita-Horn index was used to calculate repertoire similarity, with shared sequences weighted by how much each contributed to each repertoire. TCRdb itself trimmed the public reads at Q25 with fastp, ran MiXCR and retained productive beta chains. CDR3 protein sequences are deduplicated, and each keeps its most common genes and DNA. The V and J calls follow TCRdb's processing rather than the paper's. This sample lists some 5,800 distinct CDR3 sequences; less than 40% were detected once. The ten largest account for approximately 5% of the sample.

What the authors observed across the whole study: Rather than covering whole repertoires, validation in the larger cohort was restricted to a single TCR beta V-J rearrangement. Tumor memory CD4+ T cell TCR gene usage was found to cluster with blood and lymph node memory CD4+ cells and with lymph node naive CD4+ cells. Tumor-infiltrating Treg TCR alpha and beta sequences overlapped most with tumor naive CD4+ T cells, then with blood naive CD4+ T cells.

The germline V gene (reference sequence) sets CDR1 to DFQATT and CDR2 to SNEGSKA. V is reduced by 4 bases and J by 4 bases, leaving a spacing of 12 bases between them. The CDR3 contains 13 residues, cysteine and phenylalanine counted. The kept DNA is CDR3 alone, 39 bases in frame from the first base. The receptor chain draws on TRBV20-1 and TRBJ2-3; TRBD2 is perhaps the D gene, given 6 matching bases. Specimen: naive CD4+ T cells sorted from a lymph node. What this sample's cell subset or site label stands for: naive CD4+ T cells, CD4+CD45RA+CD25-. The sequence was obtained from a female donor with breast cancer. In nucleotides, the sequence is TGCAGTGCTAAGCGGGTTCGGGCAGATACGCAGTATTTT. It translates to CSAKRVRADTQYF.